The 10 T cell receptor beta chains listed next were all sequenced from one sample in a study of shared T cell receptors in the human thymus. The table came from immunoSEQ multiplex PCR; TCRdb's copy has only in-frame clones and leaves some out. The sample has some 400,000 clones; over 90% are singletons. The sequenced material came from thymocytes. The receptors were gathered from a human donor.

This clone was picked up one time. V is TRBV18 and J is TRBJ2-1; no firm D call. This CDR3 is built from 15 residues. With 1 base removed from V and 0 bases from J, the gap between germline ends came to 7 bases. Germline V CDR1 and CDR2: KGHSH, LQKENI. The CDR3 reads CASSPHTVSYNEQFF. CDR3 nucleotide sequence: TGTGCCAGCTCACCACACACAGTCTCCTACAATGAGCAGTTCTTC.

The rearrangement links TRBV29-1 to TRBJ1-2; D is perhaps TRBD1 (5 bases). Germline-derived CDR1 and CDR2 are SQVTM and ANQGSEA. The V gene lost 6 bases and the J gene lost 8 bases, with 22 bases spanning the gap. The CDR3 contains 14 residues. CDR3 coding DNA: TGCAGCGTCCCAAGTCGGGGGGGAACCCCGGGCTACACCTTC. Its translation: CSVPSRGGTPGYTF.

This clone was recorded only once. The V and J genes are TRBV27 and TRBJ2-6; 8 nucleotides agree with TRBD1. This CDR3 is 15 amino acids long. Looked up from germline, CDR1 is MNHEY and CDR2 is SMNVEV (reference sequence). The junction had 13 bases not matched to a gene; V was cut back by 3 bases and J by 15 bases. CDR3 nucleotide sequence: TGTGCCAGCAGTTTCCCGGGACAGGCTTTCCGGGGCCTGACTTTC. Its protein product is CASSFPGQAFRGLTF.

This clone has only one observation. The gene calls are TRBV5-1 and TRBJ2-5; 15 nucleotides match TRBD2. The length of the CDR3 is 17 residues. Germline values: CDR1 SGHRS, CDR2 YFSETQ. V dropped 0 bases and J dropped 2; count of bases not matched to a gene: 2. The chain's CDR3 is CASSLGTSGRDQETQYF. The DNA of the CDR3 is TGCGCCAGCAGCTTGGGGACTAGCGGGAGGGATCAAGAGACCCAGTACTTC. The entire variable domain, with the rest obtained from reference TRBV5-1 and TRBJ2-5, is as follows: KAGVTQTPRYLIKTRGQQVTLSCSPISGHRSVSWYQQTPGQGLQFLFEYFSETQRNKGNFPGRFSGRQFSNSRSEMNVSTLELGDSALYLCASSLGTSGRDQETQYFGPGTRLLVL.

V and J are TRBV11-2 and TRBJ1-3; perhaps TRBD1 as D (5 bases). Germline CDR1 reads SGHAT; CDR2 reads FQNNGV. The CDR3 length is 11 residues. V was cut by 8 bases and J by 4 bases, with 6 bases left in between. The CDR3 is CASAGGNTIYF. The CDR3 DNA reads TGTGCCAGCGCAGGGGGAAACACCATATATTTT.

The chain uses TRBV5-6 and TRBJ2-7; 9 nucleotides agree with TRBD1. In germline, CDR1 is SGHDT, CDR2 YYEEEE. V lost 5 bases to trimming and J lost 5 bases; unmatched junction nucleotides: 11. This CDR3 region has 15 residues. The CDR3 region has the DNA TGTGCCAGCAGTTTCTGGACAGGGGCCAGTCACGAGCAGTACTTC. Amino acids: CASSFWTGASHEQYF.

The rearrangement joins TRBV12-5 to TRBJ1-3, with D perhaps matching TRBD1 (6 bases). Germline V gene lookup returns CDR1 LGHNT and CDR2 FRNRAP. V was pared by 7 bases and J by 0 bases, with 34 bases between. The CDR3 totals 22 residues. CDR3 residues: CASVRGVSGRTGPSFSGNTIYF. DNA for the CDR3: TGTGCTAGTGTTCGTGGGGTCTCGGGGCGCACAGGGCCCTCTTTCTCTGGAAACACCATATATTTT.

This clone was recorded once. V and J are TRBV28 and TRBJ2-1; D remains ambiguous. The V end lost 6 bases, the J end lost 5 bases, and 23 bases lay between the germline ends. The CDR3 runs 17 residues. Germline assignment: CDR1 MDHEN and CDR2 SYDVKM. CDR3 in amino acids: CASSPGDGDLTHNEQFF. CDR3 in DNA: TGTGCCAGCAGCCCCGGAGACGGAGACCTAACCCACAATGAGCAGTTCTTC.

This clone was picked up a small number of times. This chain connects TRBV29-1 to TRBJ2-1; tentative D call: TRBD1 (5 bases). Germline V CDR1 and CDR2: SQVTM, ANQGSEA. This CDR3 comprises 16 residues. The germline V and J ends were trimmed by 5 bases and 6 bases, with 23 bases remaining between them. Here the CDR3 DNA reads TGCAGCGTTAAGGGGTACCGTCTAGAAGGCTGCAATGAGCAGTTCTTC. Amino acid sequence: CSVKGYRLEGCNEQFF.

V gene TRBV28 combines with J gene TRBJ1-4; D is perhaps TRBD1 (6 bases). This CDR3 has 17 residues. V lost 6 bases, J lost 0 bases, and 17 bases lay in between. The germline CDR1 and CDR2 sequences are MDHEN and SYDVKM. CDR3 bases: TGTGCCAGCAGCCGGGACACAAGAACTGCAACTAATGAAAAACTGTTTTTT. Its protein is CASSRDTRTATNEKLFF.